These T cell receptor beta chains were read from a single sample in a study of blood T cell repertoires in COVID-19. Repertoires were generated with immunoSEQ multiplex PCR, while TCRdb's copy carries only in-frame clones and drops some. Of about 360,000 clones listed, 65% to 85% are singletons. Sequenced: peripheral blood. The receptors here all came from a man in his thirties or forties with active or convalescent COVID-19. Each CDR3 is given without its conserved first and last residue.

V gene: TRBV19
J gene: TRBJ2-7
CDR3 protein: ASSVALKGPPAYEQY

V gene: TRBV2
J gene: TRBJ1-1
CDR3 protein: ASTFQGYTEAF

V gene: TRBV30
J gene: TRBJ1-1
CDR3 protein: AWNPTGMDTEAF

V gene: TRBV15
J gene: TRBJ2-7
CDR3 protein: ATSRDRGGSEQY

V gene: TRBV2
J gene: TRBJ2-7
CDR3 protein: ASSPRTSGGDEQY

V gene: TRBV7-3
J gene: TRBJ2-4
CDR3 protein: ASSKGGGSDIQY

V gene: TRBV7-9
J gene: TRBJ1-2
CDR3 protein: ASSPGPGQGLDGYT

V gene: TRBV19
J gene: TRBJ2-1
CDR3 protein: ASGTSGSNEQF

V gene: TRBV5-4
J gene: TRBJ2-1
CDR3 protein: ASSGTGADEQF

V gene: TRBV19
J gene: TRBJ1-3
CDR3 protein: ASSPGGTVSGNTIY

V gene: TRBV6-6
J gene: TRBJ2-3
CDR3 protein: ASSYGGQGAADTQY

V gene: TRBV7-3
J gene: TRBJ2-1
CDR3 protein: ASSLLSRGAYNEQF

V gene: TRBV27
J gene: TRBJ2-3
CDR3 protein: ASSPFLSGRSDTQY

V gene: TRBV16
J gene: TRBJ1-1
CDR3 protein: ASSQSRGSGAF

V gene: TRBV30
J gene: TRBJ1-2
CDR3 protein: AWSARDHYT

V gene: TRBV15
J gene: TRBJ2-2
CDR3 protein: ATSRDEGLTNTGELF

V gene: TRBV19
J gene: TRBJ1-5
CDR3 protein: ASSLRQLPYSNQPQH

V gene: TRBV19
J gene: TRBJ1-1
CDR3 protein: ASTPIRGRKDTEAF

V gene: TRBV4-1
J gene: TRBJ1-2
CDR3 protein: ASGGGQHYGYT

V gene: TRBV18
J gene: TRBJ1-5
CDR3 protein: ASSPLGSANQPQH

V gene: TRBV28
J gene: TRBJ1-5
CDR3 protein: ASSTGGRGTGQPQH

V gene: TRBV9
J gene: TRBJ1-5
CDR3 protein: ASSATGGNQPQH

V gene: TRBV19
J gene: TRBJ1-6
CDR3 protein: ASSISDSNSPLH

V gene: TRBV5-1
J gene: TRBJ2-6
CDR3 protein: ASSPWRELAPGANVLT